This T cell receptor beta chain was sequenced for a study of cytomegalovirus exposure and HLA in healthy donors. Primers: 60 Vbeta forward and 13 Jbeta reverse. The table came from immunoSEQ multiplex PCR; TCRdb's copy has only in-frame clones and leaves some out. The repertoire holds roughly 150,000 clones, with around four fifths as singletons. CDR1 is SGHDN and CDR2 is FVKESK in the germline V gene. The CDR3 spans 18 residues. J was trimmed by 3 bases and V by 0 bases; bases with no gene match: 5. Sequencing input: PBMCs. J is TRBJ2-5 and V is TRBV14; TRBD2 matches at 15 bases. This clonotype was obtained from a male donor in good health and CMV-seronegative. The CDR3 DNA is TGTGCCAGCAGCCAAGATCGGTGGACTAGCGGGAGGGAAGAGACCCAGTACTTC. Its translation: CASSQDRWTSGREETQYF. The entire variable domain, with the rest obtained from reference TRBV14 and TRBJ2-5, is as follows: EAGVTQFPSHSVIEKGQTVTLRCDPISGHDNLYWYRRVMGKEIKFLLHFVKESKQDESGMPNNRFLAERTGGTYSTLKVQPAELEDSGVYFCASSQDRWTSGREETQYFGPGTRLLVL.